This T cell receptor beta chain was captured by sequencing in a study of blood T cell repertoires in COVID-19. This table comes from immunoSEQ multiplex PCR, and its TCRdb copy is limited to in-frame clones, with some not included. The sample gives a few hundred thousand clones, roughly 80% of which show up once; 5% is in the top ten. The germline V gene has CDR1 LNHDA and CDR2 SQIVND (reference sequence). The CDR3 runs to 13 residues. Trimming pared 1 base from V and 6 bases from J, leaving 9 bases between. Sequencing was done on a sample of PBMCs or T cells enriched from blood (not recorded which). The TCR was taken from a middle-aged man who had been exposed to COVID-19. The chain employs TRBV19 and TRBJ2-5; D gene unclear. CDR3 DNA sequence: TGTGCCAGTAGTATAGTTGGCATACAGACCCAGTACTTC. Translated: CASSIVGIQTQYF.